These T cell receptor beta chains were read from a single sample in a study of T-cell reconstitution after alpha-beta-depleted transplantation in children. TCRdb redid the calling of the PCR reads with MiXCR, one entry per CDR3 protein. The profile shows 700,000 or so distinct CDR3 sequences, roughly 13% of them singletons. Sequences were derived from PBMCs, sampled before TCRalphabeta/CD19-depleted stem cell transplant. Receptors were obtained from a girl aged 2 to 9 with congenital amegakaryocytic thrombocytopenia, due to receive a stem cell transplant. Both conserved end residues are trimmed from each CDR3. D genes are given only for firm matches.

CDR3 length	V gene	D gene	J gene	CDR3 protein
12	TRBV28	TRBD1	TRBJ2-4	ASRDRLAKNIQY
16	TRBV11-2	TRBD2	TRBJ2-1	ASSSTGGRFFRGNEQF
18	TRBV4-1	-	TRBJ2-4	ASSQVISPHRVPVLDIQY
12	TRBV10-2	TRBD1	TRBJ2-7	ASSEPWTGGEQY
11	TRBV5-6	-	TRBJ2-2	ASSSWGSGELF
16	TRBV11-2	TRBD2	TRBJ2-3	ASSGRTSGISGTDTQY
14	TRBV27	-	TRBJ2-1	ASSLKRVLSYNEQF
13	TRBV20-1	TRBD1	TRBJ1-2	SAIHLDRANYGYT
9	TRBV7-9	TRBD1	TRBJ1-2	ASSPGGSYT
15	TRBV27	TRBD2	TRBJ2-2	ASSSAGRLADTGELF
10	TRBV7-9	-	TRBJ2-7	ASSYRIYEQY
11	TRBV15	-	TRBJ2-1	ATSRDPDGKQF
15	TRBV12-3/TRBV12-4	TRBD1	TRBJ2-3	ASSPKWDRGPADTQY
13	TRBV30	-	TRBJ2-3	AWRPGLTRTDTQY
14	TRBV20-1	-	TRBJ2-5	SAPIPSLALQETQY
12	TRBV5-5	-	TRBJ1-1	ASSLGNTATEAF
14	TRBV29-1	-	TRBJ2-5	SALLPGQDLQETQY
12	TRBV29-1	-	TRBJ2-7	SVAERLFSYEQY
13	TRBV6-1	TRBD1	TRBJ1-1	ASTPLKGAHTEAF
14	TRBV5-1	-	TRBJ2-1	ASSSPGGTEGDEQF